This T cell receptor beta chain was recorded in a study of control samples from healthy donors and cancer patients. Profiled with immunoSEQ multiplex PCR; TCRdb holds only in-frame clones, not every one. This table has about 110,000 clones, just under 85% appearing once. The sequenced material came from blood. The receptor was derived from a man between 18 and 29 years old in good health.

The CDR3: CASSLPTGGANTGELFF. The DNA of the CDR3 is TGTGCCAGCAGCTTGCCGACAGGGGGCGCGAACACCGGGGAGCTGTTTTTT. This chain connects TRBV7-9 to TRBJ2-2; 10 bases line up with TRBD1. Germline CDR1 SEHNR, CDR2 FQNEAQ (reference sequence). This CDR3 is built from 17 residues. V was pared by 3 bases and J by 0 bases, with 4 bases of the junction left unmatched. Looking up the rest from reference TRBV7-9 and TRBJ2-2 gives the full variable domain: DTGVSQNPRHKITKRGQNVTFRCDPISEHNRLYWYRQTLGQGPEFLTYFQNEAQLEKSRLLSDRFSAERPKGSFSTLEIQRTEQGDSAMYLCASSLPTGGANTGELFFGEGSRLTVL.